This T cell receptor beta chain was observed in a study of blood T cell repertoires in COVID-19. The overall study: Sample material is recorded as cDNA or gDNA derived from T cells, B-cell-depleted T cells, or PBMCs.

Participants had their cohort set by participant-reported clinical history. The recovered donors of Cohort 3 showed two negative PCRs, clearance, or symptom resolution. Original processing notes: Amplified reference gene primers provided the basis for estimating nucleated cell counts. The protocol was immunoSEQ multiplex PCR, while the TCRdb copy is restricted to in-frame clones and leaves out a portion. The V and J calls and clone size come from that table; D and trimming were worked out from the DNA. Here the sample spans about 200,000 clones, more than 70% being singletons. CDR1 GTSNPN and CDR2 SVGIG come from the germline V gene (reference sequence). V was clipped by 3 bases and J by 4 bases, with 12 bases between them. This CDR3 has 13 amino acids.

The specimen sequenced was PBMCs or T cells enriched from blood (not recorded which). The chain has TRBV30 and TRBJ1-2, with D tentatively TRBD1 (6 bases). The receptor's source is a woman aged 18 to 35 who had recovered from COVID-19. The CDR3 bases are TGTGCCTGGAGCCTAGGGGGGGCCTATGGCTACACCTTC. Amino acid sequence: CAWSLGGAYGYTF. The full variable domain, its missing parts supplied by reference TRBV30 and TRBJ1-2, is SQTIHQWPATLVQPVGSPLSLECTVEGTSNPNLYWYRQAAGRGLQLLFYSVGIGQISSEVPQNLSASRPQDRQFILSSKKLLLSDSGFYLCAWSLGGAYGYTFGSGTRLTVV.